This T cell receptor (beta chain) originates from a study of neurological immune-mediated disorders. Overall study findings and caveats: Phylogenetic grouping assigned the repertoires of 18 of 34 multiple sclerosis patients to a single cluster of related CDR3 sequences. This cluster may be a repertoire-level signature. Across subjects, no CDR3 amino acid sequence appeared in expanded clones of more than one subject, a finding that suggested private repertoires in all groups.

Unsorted libraries came from 2 million PBMCs stored at -80 °C. Many counts were recorded for this clonotype. Its target is not known. V was shortened by 3 bases and J by 5 bases, with 5 bases between the two germline ends. The CDR3 runs 12 residues. Germline V CDR1 and CDR2: LNHNV, YYDKDF (reference sequence). The output of every sequencing run, over 160 million TCR-beta sequences, came from 15-18 subjects. TCRdb analysed the 5' RACE reads with MiXCR anew, one entry per CDR3 protein. The table lists some 65,000 distinct CDR3 sequences, approximately 4.1% of them singletons, with approximately 2.7% in the top ten.

J is TRBJ1-5 and V is TRBV15; D gene unclear. The source material was PBMCs. This clonotype was sampled from a man aged 50 or older with multiple sclerosis. The CDR3 DNA reads TGTGCCACCAGCAGGGACCATCAGCCCCAGCATTTT. Protein sequence: CATSRDHQPQHF.